This TCR beta chain is from a study of CD8+ T cells in alopecia areata (dated by TCRdb to the late 2010s). About the study as a whole: To study T cell clonal expansion in alopecia areata, the researchers applied high-throughput TCRbeta sequencing to both the C3H/HeJ mouse model and human patients. RNA was obtained with the PAXgene miRNA kit for fixed scalp, the miRNeasy kit for PBMCs, and the RNeasy kit for mouse skin. Scalp clonality was compared among normal scalp (n=4), patchy alopecia areata scalp (n=8), and alopecia totalis/universalis scalp (n=8). Amplification of TCRbeta CDR3 regions was done by immunoSEQ multiplex PCR using 35 Vbeta forward primers and 13 Jbeta reverse primers. Scalp tissue and sorted CD4+ and CD8+ peripheral blood T cells from patchy and totalis/universalis alopecia areata patients and from healthy controls were covered by human TCRbeta sequencing. The study at large found these results: Unlike mouse skin, where gammadelta T cells dominate, normal human skin contains resident alphabeta T cells that get sequenced too, which complicates analysis of the scalp TCR repertoire. TCR sequences shared between patients were less clear than in mice, possibly partly because of HLA diversity in the patient population. Lesional scalp, especially in alopecia totalis/universalis, showed higher clonality and more expanded CD8+ clones than normal scalp, suggesting antigenic drive.

The CDR3 runs 17 amino acids, cysteine and phenylalanine included. Only CDR3 DNA remains: 51 bases, in frame from the first base. After removal of 1 base from V and 5 bases from J, the junction retains 7 bases not matched to a gene. The germline V gene gives CDR1 as SGHVS and CDR2 as FQNEAQ. Note on this clone: What antigen it recognizes has not been identified. Base qualities are not recorded, but no much larger clone differs from it by a single base.

Libraries were prepared through the immunoSEQ multiplex PCR assay. RNA was extracted from all samples and reverse transcribed into cDNA as template for TCR sequencing. First-strand cDNA was synthesized with SuperScript III using a 2:1 mix of oligo-dT and random hexamers. Amplification bias was assessed with a synthetic immune receptor repertoire, and residual bias was removed computationally. In the paper's pipeline: Raw reads were preprocessed for error removal, and CDR3 was defined according to IMGT conventions as running from the conserved cysteine to phenylalanine. Clonality was computed by normalizing Shannon entropy by log2 of the number of productive unique TCRs and subtracting the result from 1. Whether scalp clones were CD4 or CD8 was inferred by matching scalp TCRbeta sequences against CD4 and CD8 repertoires sorted from blood. TCRdb's version of the immuneACCESS table is confined to in-frame rearrangements and falls short of the full clone set. An unresolved V gene accounts for under half of the shortfall where checked; the remainder is of unknown origin. From that table come the V and J calls and clone size; the DNA was used to work out D and trimming. This sample is represented by approximately 150,000 clones; 45% to 60% of them were singletons. The ten largest clones represent 4.5% to 5% of the sample.

PBMCs were separated by density centrifugation and stained for CD3, CD4 and CD8, after which CD4+ and CD8+ T cells were sorted on a FACSAria. Scalp biopsies and blood samples were provided by unaffected controls. This TCR derives from a human donor in good health. In this chain, TRBV7-8 is recombined with TRBJ2-7; 14 of the junction bases match TRBD2. The source material was CD4+ T cells sorted from blood. The CDR3 corresponds to CASSLGRLAGGPNEQYF. The DNA sequence is as follows: TGTGCCAGCAGCTTAGGGCGACTAGCGGGAGGGCCAAACGAGCAGTACTTC.